This T cell receptor (beta chain) was recovered during a study of blood T cell repertoires in COVID-19. Study as a whole: Specimens from acute and convalescent COVID-19 originated in the United States, Italy and Spain. T cells, B-cell-depleted T cells, or PBMCs provided the cDNA or gDNA that served as material.

In the authors' workflow: Cell counts per sample came from amplifying reference gene primers. Clones were read by immunoSEQ multiplex PCR, and TCRdb kept only the in-frame ones, dropping some. That table gives V, J and clone size, and the DNA gave D and trimming. The table shows around 110,000 clones, with about 91% occurring only once. J gave up 8 bases and V 4 bases, and 3 bases lay outside the gene matches. Germline values: CDR1 MNHEY, CDR2 SMNVEV (reference sequence). There are 13 residues in the CDR3. Sequencing used peripheral blood. The V and J genes are TRBV27 and TRBJ2-7; 12 positions match TRBD2. The sequence came from a man between 50 and 59 years old with active or convalescent COVID-19. CDR3 bases: TGTGCCAGCAGTTGGACTAGCGGGAATAAGCAGTACTTC. Amino acids: CASSWTSGNKQYF.